This T cell receptor (beta chain) was recorded in a study of blood T cell repertoires in COVID-19. For the study at large: The United States, Italy and Spain provided the acute and convalescent COVID-19 samples. PBMCs, B-cell-depleted T cells, or T cells were the source of the cDNA or gDNA that made up the material.

Original methodology: Quantification of nucleated cells was approximated via reference gene primer amplification. Profiled with immunoSEQ multiplex PCR; TCRdb holds only in-frame clones, not every one. D and trimming were read from the DNA, whereas the V and J calls and clone size are those reported in that table. Of 71,000 or so clones in the sample, about four fifths were seen once. J was trimmed by 4 bases and V by 8 bases; bases with no gene match: 12. This CDR3 is 16 amino acids long. CDR1 and CDR2 (germline): MDHEN, SYDVKM. The V and J genes are TRBV28 and TRBJ2-1; 9 bases align to TRBD1. The specimen sequenced was peripheral blood. This receptor was obtained from a man aged 65 to 79 with acute or convalescent COVID-19. The CDR3 DNA reads as TGTGCCAGCTCCCCCCGGGGACAGGGACCGTACAATGAGCAGTTCTTC. Encoded protein: CASSPRGQGPYNEQFF.